These 32 T cell receptor beta chains were sequenced from one sample in a study of cytomegalovirus exposure and HLA in healthy donors. 60 Vbeta and 13 Jbeta primers were used in PCR. TCRdb keeps only in-frame clones here, not all; method: immunoSEQ multiplex PCR. Of fewer than 250,000 clones in the sample, about 80% were seen once. Sequencing was done on a sample of PBMCs. The source of these receptors is a man in his forties or fifties in good health and CMV-seropositive.

The J gene is TRBJ2-1, the V gene TRBV11-2; 12 nucleotides match TRBD2. V shed 3 bases and J 8 bases; nucleotides not matched to a gene: 5. Germline assignment: CDR1 SGHAT and CDR2 FQNNGV. The CDR3 contains 15 residues. CDR3 sequence reads: CASSFRLAGAHEQFF. CDR3 sequence (DNA): TGTGCCAGCAGCTTCAGACTAGCGGGAGCCCATGAGCAGTTCTTC.

The table lists this clone with a few counts. The genes are TRBV6-5 and TRBJ1-3; D is possibly TRBD1 (6 bases). This CDR3 spans 15 amino acids. Germline-derived CDR1 and CDR2 are MNHEY and SVGAGI. Trimming removed 6 bases from V and 0 bases from J, with 12 bases in between. The CDR3, as DNA: TGTGCCAGCAGCCCGACAGGCGACTCTGGAAACACCATATATTTT. Translating it yields CASSPTGDSGNTIYF.

CDR3 sequence: CAWSSGGHYTEAFF. The CDR3 coding sequence is TGTGCCTGGTCCTCAGGGGGACACTACACTGAAGCTTTCTTT. This chain joins TRBV30 and TRBJ1-1; 7 bases fit TRBD1. V shed 5 bases, J shed 3 bases, and the junction held 9 bases outside the gene matches. The CDR3 is made up of 14 amino acids. The germline V gene encodes CDR1 GTSNPN and CDR2 SVGIG (reference sequence).

This clone occurred once. A read error may produce the germline difference seen at one junction end. This chain uses TRBV7-9 with TRBJ2-6; TRBD1 matches at 8 bases. CDR3 length equals 19 residues. CDR1 and CDR2 (germline): SEHNR, FQNEAQ (reference sequence). CDR3 coding DNA: TGTTCCAGCAGCTCATCAGGGGGCTTCCTCCACTCTGGGGCCAACGTCCTGACTTTC. Translating gives CSSSSSGGFLHSGANVLTF. Complete variable domain (other parts from reference TRBV7-9 and TRBJ2-6): DTGVSQNPRHKITKRGQNVTFRCDPISEHNRLYWYRQTLGQGPEFLTYFQNEAQLEKSRLLSDRFSAERPKGSFSTLEIQRTEQGDSAMYLCSSSSSGGFLHSGANVLTFGAGSRLTVL.

The rearrangement links TRBV28 to TRBJ1-6; tentative D call: TRBD1 (5 bases). Germline CDR1 reads MDHEN; CDR2 reads SYDVKM. Deletions cut 1 base from V and 18 bases from J, with 10 bases between. This CDR3 comprises 11 residues. In DNA, the CDR3 is TGTGCCAGCAGTTTATCGGGGGACCACCACTTT. It yields the protein CASSLSGDHHF.

V is TRBV2 and J is TRBJ1-6; no reliable D call. There are 13 residues in the CDR3. Trimming took 7 bases from V and 7 from J, leaving 11 bases between them. CDR1 SNHLY and CDR2 FYNNEI come from the germline V gene. The CDR3 here is CASTLRSNSPLHF. DNA of the CDR3: TGTGCCAGCACACTGAGAAGCAATTCACCCCTCCACTTT.

The table lists this clone with a few counts. This chain connects TRBV27 to TRBJ2-1; 9 bases agree with TRBD2. Germline V gene sequence: CDR1 MNHEY, CDR2 SMNVEV (reference sequence). V gave up 0 bases and J gave up 1 base; unmatched junction bases: 7. The length of the CDR3 is 18 residues. CDR3 amino acids: CASSLSGGTSLSYNEQFF. CDR3 sequence (DNA): TGTGCCAGCAGTTTATCGGGGGGGACTAGCTTATCCTACAATGAGCAGTTCTTC.

CDR3 coding DNA: TGTGCCAGCAGCGCCGGACTAACGCAAGAGACCCAGTACTTC. Amino acid sequence: CASSAGLTQETQYF. The V call is TRBV9, the J call TRBJ2-5; D perhaps matches TRBD2 (6 bases). Per the germline V gene, CDR1 is SGDLS and CDR2 is YYNGEE. V was trimmed by 3 bases and J by 2 bases, leaving 11 bases between them. The CDR3 totals 14 residues.

The rearrangement joins TRBV10-3 to TRBJ1-1; D perhaps matches TRBD1 (6 bases). The CDR3 consists of 15 residues. In germline, CDR1 is ENHRY, CDR2 SYGVKD. The V gene lost 10 bases and the J gene lost 4 bases, with 22 bases spanning the gap. CDR3 residues: CATTGGAGYGTEAFF. The CDR3 DNA sequence: TGTGCCACGACGGGGGGGGCAGGGTATGGCACTGAAGCTTTCTTT.

About this clone itself: At one boundary the junction diverges from the germline segment, which might be a read error. This chain uses TRBV5-6 with TRBJ2-3; the match to TRBD2 covers 13 bases. The CDR3 consists of 16 residues. Germline CDR1 is SGHDT and CDR2 is YYEEEE. The CDR3 sequence is CASRRTSGSSTDAQYF. CDR3 coding DNA: TGTGCCAGCAGGCGGACTAGCGGGAGTAGCACAGATGCGCAGTATTTT.

The chain couples TRBV2 to TRBJ2-1, with TRBD2 as a possible D gene (5 bases). V lost 1 base, J lost 8 bases, and 9 bases lay in between. Germline loops: CDR1 SNHLY, CDR2 FYNNEI. CDR3 length: 13 residues. The CDR3 reads CASSEEGGHEQFF. CDR3 nucleotide sequence: TGTGCCAGCAGTGAAGAGGGCGGGCATGAGCAGTTCTTC.

Written as DNA, the CDR3 is TGCAGCGTTGAGAGCCCCCAGGAAGAAACTGAAGCTTTCTTT. It translates to CSVESPQEETEAFF. This chain connects TRBV29-1 to TRBJ1-1; the D is unclear. V was cut by 3 bases and J by 5 bases, with 16 bases left in between. The CDR3 spans 14 residues. The germline gives CDR1 SQVTM, CDR2 ANQGSEA.

This chain joins TRBV19 and TRBJ2-3; 9 bases match TRBD2. This CDR3 region has 14 residues. CDR1 and CDR2 (germline): LNHDA, SQIVND (reference sequence). Trimming took 5 bases from V and 4 from J; bases not matched to a gene: 4. CDR3: CASSSAGGSDTQYF. In nucleotides, the CDR3 is TGTGCCAGTAGTTCCGCGGGAGGGTCAGATACGCAGTATTTT.

The chain carries TRBV19 and TRBJ2-1; 8 bases fit TRBD2. After removal of 9 bases from V and 4 bases from J, the junction contained 8 bases not matched to a gene. Germline V gene lookup returns CDR1 LNHDA and CDR2 SQIVND (reference sequence). The CDR3 is 14 residues long. The CDR3 protein is CASIAGGGYNEQFF. CDR3 DNA: TGTGCCAGCATCGCGGGGGGAGGGTACAATGAGCAGTTCTTC.

In its sample, this clone was seen once. V usage is TRBV19 and J usage is TRBJ2-3; possible D gene TRBD1, 6 bases. Trimming left V 9 bases short and J 4 bases short, with 17 bases between. CDR1 and CDR2 (germline): LNHDA, SQIVND (reference sequence). The CDR3 is made up of 14 amino acids. The CDR3 DNA reads as TGTGCCAGGGGCCCAGGGGATTTAGCAGATACGCAGTATTTT. Translated: CARGPGDLADTQYF.

The chain joins TRBV5-1 to TRBJ2-1; 9 nucleotides agree with TRBD2. V trimming: 0 bases; J trimming: 7 bases; junction bases outside the gene matches: 8. Germline lookup yields CDR1 SGHRS and CDR2 YFSETQ. The CDR3 has 16 amino acids. As DNA, the CDR3 is TGCGCCAGCAGCTTGGGGCAGAGCGGGAGGTGGAATGAGCAGTTCTTC. This translates into CASSLGQSGRWNEQFF.

This clone appeared a single time. This CDR3 is also generated by other DNA sequences in the sample. This chain joins TRBV7-8 and TRBJ1-1, with D perhaps matching TRBD1 (5 bases). This CDR3 region has 14 residues. V lost 1 base and J 1 base, leaving 7 bases between the germline ends. Germline CDR1 reads SGHVS; CDR2 reads FQNEAQ. The CDR3 is CASSLVGGNTEAFF. The CDR3 nucleotides read TGTGCCAGCAGCTTAGTCGGGGGGAACACTGAAGCTTTCTTT.

This chain connects TRBV29-1 to TRBJ2-4; 10 bases match TRBD1. CDR1 is SQVTM and CDR2 is ANQGSEA in the germline V gene. V trimming: 6 bases; J trimming: 7 bases; junction bases outside the gene matches: 9. CDR3 length: 14 residues. In DNA, the CDR3 is TGCAGCGTCACCGGAGGACAGGGGGGGAACATTCAGTACTTC. Protein product: CSVTGGQGGNIQYF.

Here the CDR3 DNA reads TGTGCCAGCAGCCCGAGGGTGGCTGGAAACACCATATATTTT. Translated, it gives CASSPRVAGNTIYF. The rearrangement joins TRBV6-5 to TRBJ1-3, with D uncertain. Between the trimmed V and J ends, which lost 6 bases and 2 bases, there was a span of 11 bases. The CDR3 extends over 14 amino acids. Germline V CDR1 and CDR2: MNHEY, SVGAGI.

This clone showed up just a few times. J is TRBJ2-3 and V is TRBV5-6; D gene uncertain. The germline CDR1 and CDR2 sequences are SGHDT and YYEEEE. The CDR3 runs to 14 residues. V was trimmed by 5 bases and J by 2 bases, leaving 12 bases between them. The chain's CDR3 is CASRTRGTTDTQYF. In DNA form, the CDR3 reads TGTGCCAGCAGAACCCGAGGTACCACAGATACGCAGTATTTT.

V is TRBV6-6 and J is TRBJ1-5; tentative D call: TRBD1 (6 bases). This CDR3 comprises 14 residues. Looked up from germline, CDR1 is MNHNY and CDR2 is SVGAGI (reference sequence). V lost 7 bases and J lost 4, with 14 bases in between. The CDR3 reads CASMGQGINQPQHF. CDR3 sequence (DNA): TGTGCCAGCATGGGACAAGGGATAAATCAGCCCCAGCATTTT.

The chain has TRBV5-4 and TRBJ2-1, with D possibly being TRBD1 (6 bases). Germline CDR1 and CDR2: SGHNT and YYREEE (reference sequence). Trimming stripped 0 bases from V and 10 bases from J, with 11 bases between. The CDR3 has 13 residues. The CDR3 DNA reads TGTGCCAGCAGCTTGGAGGGGGTTCGGGAGCAGTTCTTC. It encodes CASSLEGVREQFF. Looking up the rest from reference TRBV5-4 and TRBJ2-1 gives the full variable domain: ETGVTQSPTHLIKTRGQQVTLRCSSQSGHNTVSWYQQALGQGPQFIFQYYREEENGRGNFPPRFSGLQFPNYSSELNVNALELDDSALYLCASSLEGVREQFFGPGTRLTVL.

The V gene is TRBV19, the J gene TRBJ1-2, with D hard to call. V was cut by 5 bases and J by 4 bases, with 11 bases left in between. This CDR3 is built from 13 residues. Per germline, CDR1 LNHDA and CDR2 SQIVND (reference sequence). The CDR3 here is CASSWSGSYGYTF. The CDR3, as DNA: TGTGCCAGTAGTTGGTCAGGATCCTATGGCTACACCTTC.

The chain joins TRBV5-1 to TRBJ2-3; TRBD2 might be the D (6 bases). Germline-derived CDR1 and CDR2 are SGHRS and YFSETQ. Trimming took 0 bases from V and 3 from J, leaving 11 bases between them. The CDR3 covers 15 residues. As DNA, the CDR3 is TGCGCCAGCAGCTTGGTAGGCGGGATAACAGATACGCAGTATTTT. The encoded protein is CASSLVGGITDTQYF. The full variable domain, its missing parts supplied by reference TRBV5-1 and TRBJ2-3, is KAGVTQTPRYLIKTRGQQVTLSCSPISGHRSVSWYQQTPGQGLQFLFEYFSETQRNKGNFPGRFSGRQFSNSRSEMNVSTLELGDSALYLCASSLVGGITDTQYFGPGTRLTVL.

The rearrangement links TRBV4-1 to TRBJ2-7, with TRBD1 matching over 8 bases. Germline loops: CDR1 MGHRA, CDR2 YSYEKL. This CDR3 has 14 residues. After removal of 3 bases from V and 3 bases from J, the junction contained 4 bases not matched to a gene. In nucleotides, the CDR3 is TGCGCCAGCAGCCAGAACAGGGGGAGCTACGAGCAGTACTTC. Its protein is CASSQNRGSYEQYF.

This clone was picked up one time. The V gene is TRBV6-5, the J gene TRBJ1-6, with 7 bases matching TRBD1. The CDR3 spans 14 residues. CDR1 is MNHEY, CDR2 SVGAGI, per germline. With V trimmed by 6 bases and J by 6 bases, 5 bases remained unmatched. DNA for the CDR3: TGTGCCAGCAGAGAGGGACAGCTTAATTCACCCCTCCACTTT. Translating gives CASREGQLNSPLHF.

J is TRBJ2-7 and V is TRBV30; 10 positions agree with TRBD2. Trimming at V came to 4 bases and at J to 6 bases, leaving 9 bases not matched to a gene. The CDR3 runs 14 residues. From germline, CDR1 is GTSNPN and CDR2 SVGIG (reference sequence). CDR3 region: CAWTPSGSTGEQYV. CDR3 bases: TGTGCCTGGACTCCTAGCGGGAGTACGGGCGAGCAGTACGTC.

This clone appeared a few times. V is TRBV7-9 and J is TRBJ2-7; 10 bases map to TRBD1. Germline V gene lookup returns CDR1 SEHNR and CDR2 FQNEAQ (reference sequence). This CDR3 contains 17 residues. V was pared by 1 base and J by 1 base, with 7 bases of the junction left unmatched. DNA of the CDR3: TGTGCCAGCAGCTTAGGCGGACAGGGGGAACTGTCCTACGAGCAGTACTTC. Amino acid sequence: CASSLGGQGELSYEQYF.

CDR3 coding DNA: TGTGCCAGCAGTTACTCGACCCAGGCGTATGGCTACACCTTC. It translates to CASSYSTQAYGYTF. This rearrangement joins TRBV6-6 to TRBJ1-2; D is undetermined. The CDR3 sequence is 14 residues long. The germline V and J ends were trimmed by 0 bases and 5 bases, with 10 bases remaining between them. Germline CDR1 MNHNY, CDR2 SVGAGI (reference sequence).

The V call is TRBV7-8, the J call TRBJ2-7, with TRBD1 identical over 8 bases. The germline CDR1 and CDR2 sequences are SGHVS and FQNEAQ. V lost 4 bases, J lost 0 bases, and 5 bases stayed unmatched. This CDR3 region has 15 residues. CDR3 residues: CASSSTGQASYEQYF. The CDR3 DNA reads as TGTGCCAGCAGCTCGACGGGACAGGCCTCCTACGAGCAGTACTTC.

CDR3 DNA sequence: TGCGCCAGCAGCTTGAGGCTAGCGGGAGTTGAGACCCAGTACTTC. Translated: CASSLRLAGVETQYF. The chain recombines TRBV5-1 with TRBJ2-5, with TRBD2 identical over 10 bases. The CDR3 totals 15 residues. Germline loops: CDR1 SGHRS, CDR2 YFSETQ. The V gene end was trimmed by 1 base and the J gene end by 5 bases; junction bases not matched to a gene: 5. Looking up the rest from reference TRBV5-1 and TRBJ2-5 gives the full variable domain: KAGVTQTPRYLIKTRGQQVTLSCSPISGHRSVSWYQQTPGQGLQFLFEYFSETQRNKGNFPGRFSGRQFSNSRSEMNVSTLELGDSALYLCASSLRLAGVETQYFGPGTRLLVL.

V and J are TRBV5-1 and TRBJ2-5; no clear D gene. The V gene lost 0 bases and the J gene lost 2 bases, with 5 bases spanning the gap. This CDR3 has 13 amino acids. CDR1 is SGHRS, CDR2 YFSETQ, per germline. In DNA, the CDR3 is TGCGCCAGCAGCTTGGTCCCTCAAGAGACCCAGTACTTC. Translation gives CASSLVPQETQYF.